The 16 T cell receptor beta chains below all came from one sample that was sequenced in a study of shared clonotypes between healthy human individuals. TCRdb keeps only in-frame clones here, not all; method: immunoSEQ multiplex PCR. The table records roughly 1,000,000 clones, about four fifths of them present only once. The sequenced material came from memory CD4+ T cells from PBMCs. Described subset: CD45RA-negative fraction. The receptors here all came from a man between 18 and 35 years old in good health. Some clones in this sample may be carry-over from other donors' samples.

The J gene is TRBJ2-7, the V gene TRBV28, with 7 bases identical to TRBD1. In germline, CDR1 is MDHEN, CDR2 SYDVKM. The CDR3 is 12 amino acids. The V segment lost 4 bases and the J segment 6 bases; nucleotides outside the gene matches: 3. For the CDR3, the DNA is TGTGCCAGCAGTTCCGCAGGGGGCGAGCAGTACTTC. It encodes CASSSAGGEQYF.

Worth noting for this clone: Other DNA variants within this sample encode the same CDR3. The V call is TRBV9, the J call TRBJ1-2, with a tentative D call TRBD1 (5 bases). CDR3 length: 13 amino acids. The ends were cut back, 4 bases at V and 2 bases at J, with 9 bases in the middle. From germline, CDR1 is SGDLS and CDR2 YYNGEE. The CDR3 spells CASSPDSNYGYTF. DNA for the CDR3: TGTGCCAGCAGCCCCGACAGCAACTATGGCTACACCTTC.

The chain is built from TRBV28 and TRBJ1-2; D not resolved. This CDR3 comprises 13 residues. Germline V gene lookup returns CDR1 MDHEN and CDR2 SYDVKM. Trimming removed 6 bases at V and 4 bases at J, with 12 bases between. The CDR3: CASSLLGSYGYTF. The CDR3 region has the DNA TGTGCCAGCAGCTTACTAGGTAGCTATGGCTACACCTTC.

This chain uses TRBV4-1 with TRBJ1-4, with D perhaps matching TRBD1 (5 bases). V lost 0 bases and J lost 8, with 19 bases in between. Germline V gene sequence: CDR1 MGHRA, CDR2 YSYEKL. CDR3 length: 17 amino acids. DNA for the CDR3: TGCGCCAGCAGCCAAGATCAGGGCAGGGTCGGGAACGAAAAACTGTTTTTT. Translated, it gives CASSQDQGRVGNEKLFF.

The genes are TRBV5-1 and TRBJ2-5; 9 bases align to TRBD2. The J call may be faulty, since TRBJ2-7 better matches the DNA end. Germline V gene sequence: CDR1 SGHRS, CDR2 YFSETQ. The CDR3 runs 17 residues. The chain's CDR3 is CASSFTLRGRAVYEQYF. The CDR3 DNA is TGCGCCAGCAGCTTCACCCTTCGCGGGAGGGCCGTATACGAGCAGTACTTC.

V gene TRBV7-9 combines with J gene TRBJ1-1; maybe TRBD1 (5 bases). Trimming cost V 5 bases and J 1 base, with 14 bases left between them. Germline assignment: CDR1 SEHNR and CDR2 FQNEAQ (reference sequence). The CDR3 sequence is 15 residues long. CDR3 sequence reads: CASSLSGGRNTEAFF. CDR3 nucleotide sequence: TGTGCCAGCAGCCTATCGGGGGGACGGAACACTGAAGCTTTCTTT.

The chain employs TRBV29-1 and TRBJ2-3; D might be TRBD2 (5 bases). Germline lookup yields CDR1 SQVTM and CDR2 ANQGSEA. The ends were cut back, 2 bases at V and 5 bases at J, with 11 bases in the middle. The CDR3 extends over 13 amino acids. CDR3 DNA sequence: TGCAGCGTTGAAAGCGAGGGTATAGATACGCAGTATTTT. This codes for CSVESEGIDTQYF.

This rearrangement joins TRBV10-3 to TRBJ1-1; tentatively, D is TRBD1 (5 bases). The ends were cut back, 6 bases at V and 3 bases at J, with 11 bases in the middle. The germline V gene has CDR1 ENHRY and CDR2 SYGVKD. The CDR3 loop spans 13 amino acids. CDR3 in amino acids: CAISGREYTEAFF. The CDR3 nucleotides read TGTGCCATCAGCGGCAGGGAGTACACTGAAGCTTTCTTT.

This clone was detected only a few times. The chain carries TRBV27 and TRBJ2-1, with 7 bases fitting TRBD2. J gave up 5 bases and V 0 bases, and 7 bases lay outside the gene matches. Germline V gene data show CDR1 as MNHEY and CDR2 as SMNVEV (reference sequence). This CDR3 spans 16 amino acids. Here the CDR3 DNA reads TGTGCCAGCAGTTTATCTGCGGGAGCGTACGACAATGAGCAGTTCTTC. It encodes CASSLSAGAYDNEQFF.

This clone was found once. The chain has TRBV5-1 and TRBJ2-2; no clear D gene. The germline V gene encodes CDR1 SGHRS and CDR2 YFSETQ. V shed 0 bases and J shed 0 bases, with 9 bases lying between them. CDR3 length equals 16 residues. CDR3 sequence: CASSLATATNTGELFF. CDR3 nucleotides: TGCGCCAGCAGCTTGGCCACTGCGACGAACACCGGGGAGCTGTTTTTT.

The V gene is TRBV28, the J gene TRBJ1-1; the D is unclear. CDR1 and CDR2 (germline): MDHEN, SYDVKM. This CDR3 comprises 13 residues. Deletions cut 7 bases from V and 0 bases from J, with 9 bases between. CDR3 DNA: TGTGCCAGCATGACCAGCATGAACACTGAAGCTTTCTTT. Translated: CASMTSMNTEAFF.

As DNA, the CDR3 is TGTGCCAGCAGAGAAACGGGACTAGCGGGAGTGTACGAGCAGTTCTTC. Its translation: CASRETGLAGVYEQFF. This chain uses TRBV6-1 with TRBJ2-1; 14 bases match TRBD2. V trimming: 6 bases; J trimming: 10 bases; junction bases outside the gene matches: 11. The CDR3 has 16 amino acids. CDR1 MNHNS and CDR2 SASEGT come from the germline V gene.

This chain connects TRBV7-2 to TRBJ2-7, with a tentative D call TRBD1 (6 bases). The CDR3 sequence is 14 residues long. V was pared by 1 base and J by 5 bases, with 12 bases between. Germline V gene sequence: CDR1 SGHTA, CDR2 FQGNSA. CDR3 residues: CASSLEYRANEQYF. The CDR3 DNA sequence: TGTGCCAGCAGCTTAGAGTACAGGGCCAACGAGCAGTACTTC.

The V gene is TRBV7-8, the J gene TRBJ2-7; TRBD1 aligns across 10 bases. Losses at the gene ends were 7 bases for V and 2 bases for J; bases not matched to a gene: 5. CDR3 length: 14 amino acids. Germline V gives CDR1 SGHVS, CDR2 FQNEAQ. The CDR3 loop is CASTIGTGAYEQYF. The CDR3 nucleotides are TGTGCCAGCACTATCGGGACAGGGGCCTACGAGCAGTACTTC.

The gene calls are TRBV4-3 and TRBJ1-3, with 7 bases aligning to TRBD1. V gave up 0 bases and J gave up 4 bases; unmatched junction bases: 3. Germline V lookup: CDR1 LGHNA, CDR2 YSLEER. The CDR3 runs 15 residues. CDR3 nucleotide sequence: TGCGCCAGCAGCCAAGAAAGGGGGCGCGGAAACACCATATATTTT. Protein product: CASSQERGRGNTIYF.

This clone was detected only a few times. This rearrangement joins TRBV29-1 to TRBJ2-3; D gene uncertain. Germline V gene sequence: CDR1 SQVTM, CDR2 ANQGSEA. The CDR3 consists of 12 residues. With 7 bases removed from V and 0 bases from J, the gap between germline ends came to 8 bases. The CDR3 protein is CSGRSSTDTQYF. CDR3 nucleotide sequence: TGCAGCGGCAGGAGTAGCACAGATACGCAGTATTTT.